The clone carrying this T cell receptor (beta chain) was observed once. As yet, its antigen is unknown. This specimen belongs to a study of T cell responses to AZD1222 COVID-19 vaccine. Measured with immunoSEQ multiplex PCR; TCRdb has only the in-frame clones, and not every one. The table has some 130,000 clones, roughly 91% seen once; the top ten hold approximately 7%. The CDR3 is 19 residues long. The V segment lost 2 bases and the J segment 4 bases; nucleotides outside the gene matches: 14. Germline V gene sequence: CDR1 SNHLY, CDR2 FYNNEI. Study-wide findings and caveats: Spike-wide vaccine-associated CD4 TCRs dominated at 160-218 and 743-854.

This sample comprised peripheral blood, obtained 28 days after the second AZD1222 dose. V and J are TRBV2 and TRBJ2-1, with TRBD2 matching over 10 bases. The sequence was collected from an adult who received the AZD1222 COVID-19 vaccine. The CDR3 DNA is TGTGCCAGCAGTGAATTAGCTCGGCGGACTAGCGGCGCGTACAATGAGCAGTTCTTC. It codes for CASSELARRTSGAYNEQFF.